These 17 T cell receptor beta chains share one sample of origin, sequenced in a study of T cells in Graves' hyperthyroidism and ophthalmopathy. Template material for amplifying TCR beta CDR3 regions consisted of RNA transcripts. The HTBI primer set served for first-round RT-PCR of the TCR CDR3. A single record per CDR3 protein comes from TCRdb applying MiXCR to the multiplex PCR reads. The sample records about 570,000 distinct CDR3 sequences, 14% being singletons. Specimen: blood. These receptors all come from a woman in her 40s with Graves' hyperthyroidism.

On this clonotype: This may arise from a read error, as a much more abundant clone is one base away. The chain has TRBV12-3 or TRBV12-4 and TRBJ2-3; TRBD2 agrees at 7 bases. The CDR3 has 15 amino acids. The CDR3 DNA follows: TGTGCCGGCAGTTTGGGCGGGAGTGGGACAGATACGCAGTATTTT. This translates into CAGSLGGSGTDTQYF.

This clonotype was recorded at least ten times. The chain employs TRBV28 and TRBJ2-4, with unresolved D. There are 13 residues in the CDR3. V was cut by 2 bases and J by 5 bases, with 7 bases left in between. Looked up from germline, CDR1 is MDHEN and CDR2 is SYDVKM. The CDR3 DNA sequence: TGTGCCAGCAGTTTACCTGGGCAAAACATTCAGTACTTC. Translating gives CASSLPGQNIQYF.

This clonotype has at least ten counts. J is TRBJ2-7 and V is TRBV20-1; 8 bases match TRBD2. V lost 0 bases and J lost 4; bases outside the gene matches: 5. The CDR3 length is 14 residues. Germline V gene lookup returns CDR1 DFQATT and CDR2 SNEGSKA (reference sequence). For the CDR3, the DNA is TGCAGTGCTAGAGATTCCGGGACTAGATACGAGCAGTACTTC. Translating gives CSARDSGTRYEQYF.

This clonotype was recorded at least ten times. The J gene is TRBJ2-2, the V gene TRBV20-1; 10 bases match TRBD2. J was trimmed by 4 bases and V by 5 bases; bases with no gene match: 4. The CDR3 has 14 amino acids. The V gene's germline CDR1 is DFQATT and CDR2 SNEGSKA (reference sequence). CDR3 in DNA: TGCAGTGCTCAGCGGGAGGGCACCACCGGGGAGCTGTTTTTT. Translated, it gives CSAQREGTTGELFF.

The chain couples TRBV6-1 to TRBJ2-7, with D unclear. CDR1 MNHNS and CDR2 SASEGT come from the germline V gene. V shed 6 bases and J shed 2 bases, with 20 bases lying between them. CDR3 length equals 16 residues. Here the CDR3 DNA reads TGTGCCAGCAGATTTCGCCGGCCGGATATTGCCTACGAGCAGTACTTC. The encoded protein is CASRFRRPDIAYEQYF.

This chain joins TRBV3-1 and TRBJ2-7; TRBD1 matches 7 bases. Germline assignment: CDR1 LGHDT and CDR2 YNNKEL (reference sequence). V trimming: 2 bases; J trimming: 2 bases; junction bases outside the gene matches: 12. The length of the CDR3 is 17 residues. The DNA for the CDR3 is TGTGCCAGCAGCCAACCTGGGACAGCTATTAGCCCCTACGAGCAGTACTTC. Translating it yields CASSQPGTAISPYEQYF.

The chain combines TRBV11-2 with TRBJ2-3; perhaps TRBD2 as D (5 bases). Germline V lookup: CDR1 SGHAT, CDR2 FQNNGV. The CDR3 is 13 amino acids. V lost 0 bases and J lost 10, with 11 bases in between. CDR3 DNA sequence: TGTGCCAGCAGCTTAGATCCCGGGGAGTCGCAGTATTTT. This gives the protein CASSLDPGESQYF. Full variable domain (rest looked up from reference TRBV11-2 and TRBJ2-3): EAGVAQSPRYKIIEKRQSVAFWCNPISGHATLYWYQQILGQGPKLLIQFQNNGVVDDSQLPKDRFSAERLKGVDSTLKIQPAKLEDSAVYLCASSLDPGESQYFGPGTRLTVL.

There are many counts of this clonotype. The V call is TRBV20-1, the J call TRBJ2-7; D may be TRBD1 or TRBD2 (5 bases each). CDR1 and CDR2 from the germline V gene are DFQATT and SNEGSKA (reference sequence). This CDR3 has 14 amino acids. The germline V and J ends were trimmed by 6 bases and 2 bases, with 17 bases remaining between them. CDR3 bases: TGCAGTGCCACAGTCAGGGACCCAACCTACGAGCAGTACTTC. Protein: CSATVRDPTYEQYF.

The chain recombines TRBV28 with TRBJ1-4; a possible D gene is TRBD1 (5 bases). The V gene's germline CDR1 is MDHEN and CDR2 SYDVKM. CDR3 size: 15 residues. Trimming removed 4 bases from V and 4 bases from J, with 13 bases in between. CDR3 residues: CASSSRQTYNEKLFF. In nucleotides, the CDR3 is TGTGCCAGCAGTTCGCGACAGACCTATAATGAAAAACTGTTTTTT.

The chain joins TRBV5-5 to TRBJ2-7; 7 nucleotides align to TRBD2. CDR1 SGHKS and CDR2 YYEKEE come from the germline V gene (reference sequence). The CDR3 totals 14 residues. J gave up 0 bases and V 4 bases, and 4 bases lay outside the gene matches. DNA for the CDR3: TGTGCCAGCAGCCCCTTAGCGGGCTCCTACGAGCAGTACTTC. Amino acids: CASSPLAGSYEQYF.

This clonotype was seen a handful of times. The rearrangement uses TRBV4-2 and TRBJ1-3; unclear D gene. This CDR3 is built from 16 residues. Germline CDR1 reads LGHNA; CDR2 reads YNFKEQ. Trimming removed 1 base from V and 0 bases from J, with 10 bases in between. CDR3 nucleotide sequence: TGTGCCAGCAGCCAAGTTTTCAAGAGCTCTGGAAACACCATATATTTT. This encodes CASSQVFKSSGNTIYF.

This clonotype was seen repeatedly, ten times or more. The chain couples TRBV19 to TRBJ2-7; TRBD1 agrees at 9 bases. The CDR3 spans 14 residues. Trimming removed 8 bases from V and 3 bases from J; junction bases left unmatched: 8. CDR1 is LNHDA, CDR2 SQIVND, per germline (reference sequence). This chain's CDR3 is CASGYRDRVYEQYF. CDR3 DNA: TGTGCCAGTGGCTACCGGGACAGGGTCTACGAGCAGTACTTC.

This clonotype was detected a few times. The V and J genes are TRBV6-1 and TRBJ2-2; the D is unclear. Trimming removed 6 bases from V and 5 bases from J, with 7 bases in between. The CDR3 spans 12 residues. CDR1 and CDR2 from the germline V gene are MNHNS and SASEGT. CDR3 nucleotides: TGTGCCAGCAGGAGGTGGACCGGGGAGCTGTTTTTT. Protein: CASRRWTGELFF.

There are a few counts of this clonotype. The genes are TRBV30 and TRBJ2-5; the D gene is possibly TRBD2 (5 bases). The germline gives CDR1 GTSNPN, CDR2 SVGIG (reference sequence). The V end lost 0 bases, the J end lost 5 bases, and 16 bases lay between the germline ends. This CDR3 contains 15 residues. The CDR3 DNA reads as TGTGCCTGGAGTGTACAAGTGGGAGTAGGGGAGACCCAGTACTTC. Translating gives CAWSVQVGVGETQYF.

This clonotype showed up many times. The chain joins TRBV5-1 to TRBJ1-1, with D tentatively TRBD1 (6 bases). This CDR3 has 14 residues. Looked up from germline, CDR1 is SGHRS and CDR2 is YFSETQ. Trimming took 0 bases from V and 10 from J, leaving 16 bases between them. This chain's CDR3 is CASSLANYREGAFF. The CDR3 nucleotides read TGCGCCAGCAGCTTGGCTAATTACAGGGAGGGAGCTTTCTTT.

This clonotype was detected ten times or more. The chain carries TRBV5-1 and TRBJ2-1, with D possibly being TRBD1 (8 bases). The V end lost 3 bases, the J end lost 6 bases, and 16 bases lay between the germline ends. The CDR3 consists of 15 residues. The germline gives CDR1 SGHRS, CDR2 YFSETQ. The CDR3 here is CASSWSGTGGNEQFF. DNA of the CDR3: TGCGCCAGCAGCTGGAGCGGGACAGGTGGCAATGAGCAGTTCTTC.

This clonotype has more than one count but fewer than ten. The rearrangement joins TRBV10-3 to TRBJ2-3; TRBD1 aligns across 11 bases. The CDR3 consists of 15 residues. The J segment lost 5 bases and the V segment lost 6 bases, leaving 7 bases of the junction unmatched. From germline, CDR1 is ENHRY and CDR2 SYGVKD. CDR3 sequence: CAISEGQGAKDTQYF. DNA for the CDR3: TGTGCCATCAGCGAAGGACAGGGGGCTAAAGATACGCAGTATTTT.